A single sample is the source of the 18 T cell receptor beta chains below, sequenced in a study of shared clonotypes between healthy human individuals. Clones were sequenced by immunoSEQ multiplex PCR, and TCRdb holds only the in-frame ones, with some missing. This sample yields 98,000 or so clones, of which under 70% are seen a single time; around 26% belongs to the top ten. The sequencing input was memory CD8+ T cells sorted from blood. Subset specified: CD45RO+ cells pooled with CCR7-negative TemRA cells. These receptors were taken from a young woman in good health.

The chain links TRBV10-2 to TRBJ1-5; D is possibly TRBD1 (5 bases). CDR1 is WSHSY, CDR2 SAAADI, per germline. V lost 2 bases and J 2 bases, leaving 10 bases between the germline ends. This CDR3 spans 15 amino acids. The DNA of the CDR3 is TGCGCCAGCAGTGAGGGGGGAGACCGCAATCAGCCCCAGCATTTT. Translation gives CASSEGGDRNQPQHF.

The DNA for the CDR3 is TGTGCCATCAGTGAGTCTAGGATACGACAGGGCCTTTACGAGCAGTACTTC. Translated: CAISESRIRQGLYEQYF. The chain couples TRBV10-3 to TRBJ2-7; 7 bases fit TRBD1. Germline-derived CDR1 and CDR2 are ENHRY and SYGVKD. This CDR3 is 17 amino acids long. V lost 0 bases and J lost 4; bases outside the gene matches: 12.

The chain recombines TRBV2 with TRBJ1-5; D may be TRBD1 (6 bases). This CDR3 contains 14 residues. CDR1 and CDR2 (germline): SNHLY, FYNNEI. Trimming removed 4 bases from V and 7 bases from J, with 14 bases in between. The CDR3, as DNA: TGTGCCAGCAGTGTTGGCTCGGGGGGCCAGCCCCAGCATTTT. Translated, it gives CASSVGSGGQPQHF.

Here the CDR3 reads CASSFGEGLYEQYF. In DNA, the CDR3 is TGTGCCAGCAGTTTCGGAGAAGGGTTATACGAGCAGTACTTC. The chain employs TRBV27 and TRBJ2-7; D gene ambiguous. CDR1 and CDR2 from the germline V gene are MNHEY and SMNVEV (reference sequence). CDR3 length equals 14 residues. The V and J ends lost 3 bases and 4 bases respectively, with 13 bases between them.

The chain recombines TRBV6-5 with TRBJ2-7; D ambiguous. This CDR3 is built from 14 residues. CDR1 is MNHEY, CDR2 SVGAGI, per germline. Between the trimmed V and J ends, which lost 0 bases and 4 bases, there was a span of 10 bases. CDR3 protein: CASSYSGQVYEQYF. The CDR3 bases are TGTGCCAGCAGTTACTCCGGGCAGGTTTACGAGCAGTACTTC.

V is TRBV19 and J is TRBJ2-1; D tentatively fits TRBD1 or TRBD2 (5 bases each). V lost 4 bases, J lost 9 bases, and 16 bases lay in between. The CDR3 has 14 amino acids. In germline, CDR1 is LNHDA, CDR2 SQIVND (reference sequence). The CDR3 reads CASSTPGLYSEQFF. The CDR3 nucleotides are TGTGCCAGTAGTACACCGGGGCTTTATAGTGAGCAGTTCTTC.

The genes are TRBV25-1 and TRBJ1-2; D unclear. The CDR3 spans 12 residues. The ends were cut back, 3 bases at V and 4 bases at J, with 6 bases in the middle. The germline CDR1 and CDR2 sequences are MGHDK and SYGVNS. CDR3 region: CASSEPSYGYTF. CDR3 DNA: TGTGCCAGCAGTGAGCCCAGCTATGGCTACACCTTC.

This clone has just one count. This chain connects TRBV5-6 to TRBJ1-1; perhaps TRBD1 as D (6 bases). V shed 2 bases and J shed 1 base, with 15 bases lying between them. Germline lookup yields CDR1 SGHDT and CDR2 YYEEEE. The CDR3 runs to 16 residues. The CDR3 loop reads CASSFGGLKANTEAFF. The CDR3, as DNA: TGTGCCAGCAGCTTTGGGGGGCTGAAGGCGAACACTGAAGCTTTCTTT. Full variable domain (missing parts from reference TRBV5-6 and TRBJ1-1): DAGVTQSPTHLIKTRGQQVTLRCSPKSGHDTVSWYQQALGQGPQFIFQYYEEEERQRGNFPDRFSGHQFPNYSSELNVNALLLGDSALYLCASSFGGLKANTEAFFGQGTRLTVV.

CDR3 residues: CASSMGRHSYEQYF. The DNA of the CDR3 is TGTGCCAGTAGTATGGGGAGACACTCCTACGAGCAGTACTTC. J is TRBJ2-5 and V is TRBV19; tentatively, D is TRBD2 (5 bases). Gene TRBJ2-7 matches the end of the DNA better, so the J call may be wrong. In germline, CDR1 is LNHDA, CDR2 SQIVND (reference sequence). The CDR3 has 14 amino acids.

V usage is TRBV7-8 and J usage is TRBJ1-1, with unresolved D. This CDR3 has 19 amino acids. Germline CDR1 is SGHVS and CDR2 is FQNEAQ. The V gene lost 1 base and the J gene lost 0 bases, with 21 bases spanning the gap. This CDR3 is CASSLEISRIAYLNTEAFF. CDR3 bases: TGTGCCAGCAGCTTAGAAATTTCACGGATCGCCTACCTGAACACTGAAGCTTTCTTT.

The V gene is TRBV5-4, the J gene TRBJ2-5; 8 bases agree with TRBD2. CDR3 length: 15 residues. From germline, CDR1 is SGHNT and CDR2 YYREEE (reference sequence). Trimming at V came to 0 bases and at J to 5 bases, leaving 6 bases not matched to a gene. The DNA of the CDR3 is TGTGCCAGCAGCTTGGGACTAGCGCGTCTGGAGACCCAGTACTTC. This codes for CASSLGLARLETQYF. The full variable domain, completed using reference TRBV5-4 and TRBJ2-5, is ETGVTQSPTHLIKTRGQQVTLRCSSQSGHNTVSWYQQALGQGPQFIFQYYREEENGRGNFPPRFSGLQFPNYSSELNVNALELDDSALYLCASSLGLARLETQYFGPGTRLLVL.

V and J are TRBV7-2 and TRBJ2-7; D gene ambiguous. V was clipped by 5 bases and J by 2 bases, with 22 bases between them. Germline V gene lookup returns CDR1 SGHTA and CDR2 FQGNSA. CDR3 size: 17 residues. The CDR3 DNA reads TGTGCCAGCAGCAAGACCACGGGCCGAATGACTCCCTACGAGCAGTACTTC. This translates into CASSKTTGRMTPYEQYF.

The V call is TRBV29-1, the J call TRBJ1-5; D not certain. This CDR3 is built from 14 residues. Trimming removed 4 bases at V and 2 bases at J, with 12 bases between. Germline assignment: CDR1 SQVTM and CDR2 ANQGSEA. The CDR3 sequence: CSVVKEGGNQPQHF. The CDR3 region has the DNA TGCAGCGTTGTAAAGGAAGGAGGCAATCAGCCCCAGCATTTT.

This clone was counted once. The chain combines TRBV11-2 with TRBJ1-2, with D hard to call. Germline V gene sequence: CDR1 SGHAT, CDR2 FQNNGV. The CDR3 consists of 14 residues. V lost 2 bases, J lost 3 bases, and 10 bases lay in between. In nucleotides, the CDR3 is TGTGCCAGCAGCTTAACCGCGGAACACTATGGCTACACCTTC. Translating gives CASSLTAEHYGYTF.

This clone is a singleton in its sample. The chain joins TRBV28 to TRBJ2-1, with D possibly matching TRBD2 (5 bases). The CDR3 has 12 amino acids. Germline-derived CDR1 and CDR2 are MDHEN and SYDVKM. Trimming stripped 5 bases from V and 6 bases from J, with 8 bases between. The CDR3 nucleotides read TGTGCCAGCAGTGGAGAGGGCAATGAGCAGTTCTTC. This translates into CASSGEGNEQFF.

This clone occurred a few times. V usage is TRBV11-2 and J usage is TRBJ1-4; D is unclear. The length of the CDR3 is 14 residues. V dropped 7 bases and J dropped 0 bases, with 9 bases sitting between them. The V gene's germline CDR1 is SGHAT and CDR2 FQNNGV. The CDR3 here is CASTKGSTNEKLFF. Written as DNA, the CDR3 is TGTGCCAGCACCAAGGGATCAACTAATGAAAAACTGTTTTTT.

The chain uses TRBV4-1 and TRBJ2-5; D is ambiguous. Per the germline V gene, CDR1 is MGHRA and CDR2 is YSYEKL. This CDR3 spans 14 amino acids. V gave up 0 bases and J gave up 6 bases, with 11 bases separating them. In nucleotides, the CDR3 is TGCGCCAGCAGCCAAGATTTGTGGGGTAAGACCCAGTACTTC. This codes for CASSQDLWGKTQYF.

This clone is labeled as medium-sized. This chain joins TRBV28 and TRBJ2-7; no reliable D call. Germline-derived CDR1 and CDR2 are MDHEN and SYDVKM. The CDR3 has 14 amino acids. Trimming left V 6 bases short and J 3 bases short, with 15 bases between. The CDR3 loop is CASSVRVVSYEQYF. The CDR3 DNA reads TGTGCCAGCAGCGTTCGGGTAGTGAGCTACGAGCAGTACTTC.